The 5 T cell receptor beta chains given below trace back to one sample, sequenced in a study of cytomegalovirus exposure and HLA in healthy donors. The study ran its PCR with 60 Vbeta and 13 Jbeta primers. Using immunoSEQ multiplex PCR, the repertoire was profiled, and TCRdb retains in-frame clones only, with some absent. The profile shows over 50,000 clones, 75% to 85% of them singletons. Sequencing was carried out using PBMCs. The source is a middle-aged man in good health and CMV-seropositive.

This chain connects TRBV11-3 to TRBJ2-3; 9 bases map to TRBD1. There are 17 residues in the CDR3. The trim removed 1 base at V and 2 bases at J, leaving 7 bases unmatched. Per the germline V gene, CDR1 is SGHNT and CDR2 is YENEEA. The CDR3 nucleotides read TGTGCCAGCAGCTTAGGTACCGGGACAGGGTTCACAGATACGCAGTATTTT. This sequence encodes CASSLGTGTGFTDTQYF.

The CDR3 nucleotides read TGTGCCAGTAATCACCGGGACAGACCATACGAGCAGTACTTC. Translation gives CASNHRDRPYEQYF. The chain uses TRBV19 and TRBJ2-7; 7 positions match TRBD1. The CDR3 extends over 14 amino acids. The V gene's germline CDR1 is LNHDA and CDR2 SQIVND (reference sequence). Trimming cost V 7 bases and J 4 bases; bases outside gene matches: 10.

The chain has TRBV7-9 and TRBJ1-5, with TRBD1 as a possible D gene (5 bases). This CDR3 comprises 16 residues. Trimming stripped 5 bases from V and 2 bases from J, with 16 bases between. CDR1 is SEHNR, CDR2 FQNEAQ, per germline (reference sequence). CDR3 nucleotide sequence: TGTGCCAGCAGCCCGGGGGGATCCGCGCGCAATCAGCCCCAGCATTTT. Encoded protein: CASSPGGSARNQPQHF.

V is TRBV4-3 and J is TRBJ1-2; no definite D call. The germline gives CDR1 LGHNA, CDR2 YSLEER. CDR3 size: 14 residues. Trimming pared 1 base from V and 1 base from J, leaving 7 bases between. The DNA for the CDR3 is TGCGCCAGCAGCCAAGTCCACAGTAACTATGGCTACACCTTC. Encoded protein: CASSQVHSNYGYTF.

This sequence joins TRBV5-1 and TRBJ2-7; the match to TRBD2 covers 7 bases. From germline, CDR1 is SGHRS and CDR2 YFSETQ. The CDR3 consists of 15 residues. The V and J ends lost 5 bases and 0 bases, in that order; junction bases with no gene match: 8. CDR3 DNA sequence: TGCGCCAGCAGTTCGGGGGGATTAACCTCCTACGAGCAGTACTTC. It codes for CASSSGGLTSYEQYF.